The table lists the clone carrying this T cell receptor (beta chain) with a few counts. No antigen is known for it. The data stem from a study of response to subunit inactivated influenza vaccine. This CDR3 is 15 amino acids long. From germline, CDR1 is SGHAT and CDR2 FQNNGV. Trimming removed 4 bases from V and 0 bases from J; junction bases left unmatched: 5. In TCRdb, the RT-PCR reads were re-called with MiXCR into one record per CDR3 protein. The sample carries some 500,000 distinct CDR3 sequences, about 15% recorded once. The study's findings and limits: T cells newly recruited by each seasonal influenza vaccination are few, the authors suggested.

This chain links TRBV11-2 with TRBJ1-1; 7 bases are shared with TRBD1. The TCR was taken from a man in his fifties or sixties who received an inactivated influenza vaccine. The sequences come from CD4+ T cells sorted from PBMCs, collected about 23 months after vaccination. The CDR3 sequence: CASSSTGVMNTEAFF. CDR3 DNA: TGTGCCAGCAGCTCTACAGGGGTTATGAACACTGAAGCTTTCTTT. Using reference TRBV11-2 and TRBJ1-1 for the parts outside the CDR3, the full variable domain is EAGVAQSPRYKIIEKRQSVAFWCNPISGHATLYWYQQILGQGPKLLIQFQNNGVVDDSQLPKDRFSAERLKGVDSTLKIQPAKLEDSAVYLCASSSTGVMNTEAFFGQGTRLTVV.